This TCR beta chain came from a study of cytomegalovirus exposure and HLA in healthy donors. General study points: According to a later analysis, TCR clusters from the first cohort tended to co-occur in the roughly 120 validation repertoires. In vitro work confirmed that a few CMV-associated chains recognize CMV antigens. 150 to 200 TCR beta chains were listed as cytomegalovirus-associated. Rare sequences made up most TCRs, while some public TCRs were found in many donors.

Germline V gene data show CDR1 as SGHAT and CDR2 as FQNNGV. J lost 4 bases, V lost 2 bases, and 4 bases had no gene match. This CDR3 comprises 16 residues. Details on this clone: What it recognizes is unknown.

Data came from immunoSEQ multiplex PCR; TCRdb stores just in-frame clones and leaves some out. The profile covers around 160,000 clones, with just under 85% appearing a single time and approximately 2.3% taken by the ten largest. The receptor's source is a man under 40 in good health and CMV-seropositive. The chain employs TRBV11-2 and TRBJ2-2; 10 bases fit TRBD2. The sequenced material came from PBMCs. This CDR3 reads CASSLRLAGGTGELFF. The DNA of the CDR3 is TGTGCCAGCAGCTTAAGACTAGCGGGTGGCACCGGGGAGCTGTTTTTT.